The 32 T cell receptor beta chains presented below share a single source sample, sequenced in a study of T cells in Graves' hyperthyroidism and ophthalmopathy. Using RNA transcripts as the source, TCR beta CDR3 regions were amplified. The TCR CDR3 first-round RT-PCR relied on the HTBI primer set. MiXCR, run by TCRdb on the multiplex PCR reads, gives a single entry per CDR3 protein. The repertoire consists of about 520,000 distinct CDR3 sequences, with around a quarter occurring once and the leading ten covering 11%. Source material: blood. The receptors here all came from a young woman with Graves' ophthalmopathy.

This clonotype was recorded a few times. The chain combines TRBV18 with TRBJ2-2, with TRBD2 as a possible D gene (6 bases). CDR3 length equals 16 residues. V gave up 0 bases and J gave up 1 base, with 9 bases separating them. Germline V gene data show CDR1 as KGHSH and CDR2 as LQKENI. CDR3 nucleotides: TGTGCCAGCTCACCACCCGGGACTGAGAACACCGGGGAGCTGTTTTTT. The encoded protein is CASSPPGTENTGELFF.

This chain uses TRBV5-1 with TRBJ1-2, with TRBD1 identical over 7 bases. Trimming at V came to 4 bases and at J to 4 bases, leaving 4 bases not matched to a gene. Per germline, CDR1 SGHRS and CDR2 YFSETQ. This CDR3 contains 13 residues. The CDR3 DNA reads TGCGCCAGCAGCGTGGGACAGAGCTATGGCTACACCTTC. Residues: CASSVGQSYGYTF. Variable domain in full (rest from reference TRBV5-1 and TRBJ1-2): KAGVTQTPRYLIKTRGQQVTLSCSPISGHRSVSWYQQTPGQGLQFLFEYFSETQRNKGNFPGRFSGRQFSNSRSEMNVSTLELGDSALYLCASSVGQSYGYTFGSGTRLTVV.

A few counts support this clonotype. V gene TRBV12-3 or TRBV12-4 combines with J gene TRBJ2-5; 10 bases are a match to TRBD2. The CDR3 length is 17 residues. The junction had 10 bases not matched to a gene; V was cut back by 4 bases and J by 2 bases. The CDR3 DNA is TGTGCCAGCAGTTCCCGGACTAGCGGTGAAATTCAAGAGACCCAGTACTTC. Protein: CASSSRTSGEIQETQYF.

In this sample, this clonotype turned up many times. The rearrangement joins TRBV19 to TRBJ1-2; D not certain. The CDR3 is 15 amino acids. From germline, CDR1 is LNHDA and CDR2 SQIVND (reference sequence). V lost 10 bases and J 4 bases, leaving 22 bases between the germline ends. CDR3: CATQQPPGPRYGYTF. The CDR3 DNA follows: TGTGCCACACAACAGCCCCCAGGACCTCGCTATGGCTACACCTTC.

This clonotype was picked up many times. A junction end diverges from the germline sequence, so it may reflect a read error. J is TRBJ2-4 and V is TRBV2; TRBD2 might be the D (6 bases). Per germline, CDR1 SNHLY and CDR2 FYNNEI. There are 14 residues in the CDR3. The CDR3 region is CASSPPGEQNIKYF. The CDR3 DNA reads TGTGCCAGCAGTCCTCCGGGGGAACAAAACATTAAGTACTTC.

This clonotype was picked up many times. The rearrangement uses TRBV12-3 or TRBV12-4 and TRBJ2-7; 8 nucleotides agree with TRBD1. V shed 4 bases and J 3 bases; nucleotides not matched to a gene: 5. The CDR3 extends over 14 amino acids. The CDR3 nucleotides read TGTGCCAGCAGTTACTGGACAGGGTTCTACGAGCAGTACTTC. Its translation is CASSYWTGFYEQYF.

The chain carries TRBV12-3 or TRBV12-4 and TRBJ2-7; TRBD2 is a possible D gene (7 bases). V was pared by 3 bases and J by 0 bases, with 18 bases between. The length of the CDR3 is 17 residues. The CDR3: CASSFLSGGTISYEQYF. The CDR3 DNA is TGTGCCAGCAGTTTCCTCTCGGGGGGCACGATCTCCTACGAGCAGTACTTC.

This clonotype was counted a few times. The CDR3 bases are TGTGCCAGCACCATTCGACAGGGAGTCGCTGAAGCTTTCTTT. Protein: CASTIRQGVAEAFF. J is TRBJ1-1 and V is TRBV28; 7 bases agree with TRBD1. The CDR3 consists of 14 residues. Germline V gene data show CDR1 as MDHEN and CDR2 as SYDVKM. V gave up 7 bases and J gave up 6 bases; unmatched junction bases: 11.

In its sample, this clonotype was seen many times. The V call is TRBV5-1, the J call TRBJ2-2; 7 bases align to TRBD1. The CDR3 extends over 15 amino acids. Per the germline V gene, CDR1 is SGHRS and CDR2 is YFSETQ. Trimming cost V 4 bases and J 3 bases; bases outside gene matches: 6. CDR3 in DNA: TGCGCCAGCAGCACACAGGGGACGGACACCGGGGAGCTGTTTTTT. Translated, it gives CASSTQGTDTGELFF.

This chain uses TRBV18 with TRBJ1-2; 11 nucleotides line up with TRBD1. CDR3 size: 17 residues. Germline V gives CDR1 KGHSH, CDR2 LQKENI. V was pared by 6 bases and J by 4 bases, with 13 bases of the junction left unmatched. The CDR3 loop is CASSLDGTGGAGYGYTF. The CDR3 bases are TGTGCCAGCTCTCTCGATGGGACAGGGGGTGCCGGCTATGGCTACACCTTC.

Ten or more counts support this clonotype. The chain links TRBV7-9 to TRBJ1-2; TRBD1 agrees at 7 bases. The V segment lost 5 bases and the J segment 3 bases; nucleotides outside the gene matches: 9. CDR1 is SEHNR, CDR2 FQNEAQ, per germline (reference sequence). CDR3 length: 15 residues. The CDR3 region has the DNA TGTGCCAGCAGCAAAGAGGGGGCGACCTACTATGGCTACACCTTC. Translated, it gives CASSKEGATYYGYTF.

This chain joins TRBV9 and TRBJ1-2; maybe TRBD1 (5 bases). CDR1 and CDR2 (germline): SGDLS, YYNGEE. Trimming cost V 4 bases and J 6 bases, with 22 bases left between them. There are 16 residues in the CDR3. The CDR3 spells CASSPHNNGPRDGYTF. DNA for the CDR3: TGTGCCAGCAGCCCCCATAATAACGGGCCCAGGGATGGCTACACCTTC.

This clonotype was recorded many times. The V call is TRBV12-3 or TRBV12-4, the J call TRBJ1-5; D unresolved. The CDR3 is 14 amino acids. The V end was cut by 0 bases, the J end by 7 bases, with 10 bases between. The chain's CDR3 is CASSLAGFRQPQHF. The CDR3 DNA sequence: TGTGCCAGCAGTTTAGCGGGGTTCCGGCAGCCCCAGCATTTT.

This clonotype has a count of ten or more. The chain carries TRBV13 and TRBJ1-1, with D tentatively TRBD1 (6 bases). Germline CDR1 PRHDT, CDR2 FYEKMQ (reference sequence). This CDR3 spans 13 amino acids. The V end lost 8 bases, the J end lost 1 base, and 11 bases lay between the germline ends. The DNA for the CDR3 is TGTGCCAGCCTGGGGGGCGCGAACACTGAAGCTTTCTTT. Protein sequence: CASLGGANTEAFF.

This clonotype was counted at least ten times. The gene calls are TRBV2 and TRBJ2-7, with 8 bases matching TRBD1. The germline gives CDR1 SNHLY, CDR2 FYNNEI. J lost 2 bases, V lost 8 bases, and 8 bases had no gene match. The CDR3 runs to 14 residues. CDR3 region: CASEGQGLTYEQYF. DNA for the CDR3: TGTGCCAGCGAAGGACAGGGACTCACCTACGAGCAGTACTTC. Supplemented by reference TRBV2 and TRBJ2-7, the full variable domain reads EPEVTQTPSHQVTQMGQEVILRCVPISNHLYFYWYRQILGQKVEFLVSFYNNEISEKSEIFDDQFSVERPDGSNFTLKIRSTKLEDSAMYFCASEGQGLTYEQYFGPGTRLTVT.

This clonotype was recorded many times. The chain links TRBV27 to TRBJ2-7; possibly TRBD1 for D (6 bases). Germline assignment: CDR1 MNHEY and CDR2 SMNVEV (reference sequence). CDR3 size: 13 residues. V lost 4 bases to trimming and J lost 2 bases, with 9 bases between them. CDR3 amino acids: CASSWTEAYEQYF. CDR3 sequence (DNA): TGTGCCAGCAGTTGGACAGAAGCCTACGAGCAGTACTTC.

The chain joins TRBV12-3 or TRBV12-4 to TRBJ1-3; D call uncertain. CDR3 length equals 19 residues. Trimming left V 3 bases short and J 0 bases short, with 21 bases between. The CDR3 DNA follows: TGTGCCAGCAGTTTCCGTCGGGCCTTGAAGCCCCACTCTGGAAACACCATATATTTT. This sequence encodes CASSFRRALKPHSGNTIYF.

V and J are TRBV7-9 and TRBJ1-1; D is undetermined. Germline CDR1 reads SEHNR; CDR2 reads FQNEAQ (reference sequence). The V and J ends lost 3 bases and 4 bases respectively, with 6 bases between them. The CDR3 totals 12 residues. Written as DNA, the CDR3 is TGTGCCAGCAGCTTGAAGAGCACTGAAGCTTTCTTT. Translated: CASSLKSTEAFF.

This clonotype was detected many times. V is TRBV2 and J is TRBJ2-7; unclear D gene. The CDR3 contains 15 residues. Trimming stripped 3 bases from V and 2 bases from J, with 14 bases between. Germline V CDR1 and CDR2: SNHLY, FYNNEI. The CDR3 region has the DNA TGTGCCAGCAGTGATTCCCGAGATCTGACCTACGAGCAGTACTTC. Its protein is CASSDSRDLTYEQYF.

As for this clonotype: With a much larger clone just one base away, this may be a read error. This chain uses TRBV11-1 with TRBJ1-1; tentatively, D is TRBD1 (6 bases). The CDR3 has 17 residues. Germline V CDR1 and CDR2: SGHAT, FQDESV (reference sequence). The CDR3 loop reads CASSPRGGGRMNSEAFF. CDR3 DNA: TGTGCCAGCAGCCCCAGGGGTGGAGGGAGAATGAACTCTGAAGCTTTCTTT.

The sample holds a few counts of this clonotype. The CDR3 loop is CASSFEGRLQETQYF. CDR3 in DNA: TGCGCCAGCAGCTTTGAAGGCAGGTTGCAAGAGACCCAGTACTTC. The V call is TRBV5-1, the J call TRBJ2-5; D uncertain. Deletions cut 2 bases from V and 2 bases from J, with 13 bases between. The CDR3 consists of 15 residues. Per germline, CDR1 SGHRS and CDR2 YFSETQ. Full variable domain (rest looked up from reference TRBV5-1 and TRBJ2-5): KAGVTQTPRYLIKTRGQQVTLSCSPISGHRSVSWYQQTPGQGLQFLFEYFSETQRNKGNFPGRFSGRQFSNSRSEMNVSTLELGDSALYLCASSFEGRLQETQYFGPGTRLLVL.

This clonotype was seen only a few times. The DNA for the CDR3 is TGCGCCAGCAGCCAAAGGGCGGGGGGCTGGTACGAGCAGTACTTC. As protein: CASSQRAGGWYEQYF. The chain joins TRBV4-1 to TRBJ2-7, with TRBD2 identical over 8 bases. The CDR3 loop spans 15 amino acids. After removal of 2 bases from V and 4 bases from J, the junction contained 7 bases not matched to a gene. CDR1 and CDR2 (germline): MGHRA, YSYEKL.

This clonotype has more than one count but fewer than ten. This chain joins TRBV20-1 and TRBJ2-6; D not resolved. Germline V gene sequence: CDR1 DFQATT, CDR2 SNEGSKA (reference sequence). V was cut by 3 bases and J by 1 base, with 7 bases left in between. CDR3 size: 14 residues. The CDR3 region is CSASQLSGANVLTF. Written as DNA, the CDR3 is TGCAGTGCTAGTCAGTTATCTGGGGCCAACGTCCTGACTTTC.

In its sample, this clonotype was seen a few times. The rearrangement joins TRBV14 to TRBJ1-2, with TRBD1 as a possible D gene (6 bases). Per germline, CDR1 SGHDN and CDR2 FVKESK. The CDR3 has 13 amino acids. Trimming pared 3 bases from V and 6 bases from J, leaving 11 bases between. The CDR3 nucleotides read TGTGCCAGCAGCCAGGGGGCGAATAATGGCTACACCTTC. This gives the protein CASSQGANNGYTF.

This clonotype was counted many times. J is TRBJ2-2 and V is TRBV12-3 or TRBV12-4; TRBD1 is a possible D gene (6 bases). V was cut by 5 bases and J by 0 bases, with 10 bases left in between. The CDR3 is 15 residues long. CDR3 DNA sequence: TGTGCCAGCAGTCCGGGACATCCGAACACCGGGGAGCTGTTTTTT. Residues: CASSPGHPNTGELFF.

This clonotype was detected many times. The chain uses TRBV11-3 and TRBJ2-5, with TRBD2 identical over 8 bases. The ends lost 6 bases at V and 5 bases at J; junction bases unmatched: 5. Germline V gene lookup returns CDR1 SGHNT and CDR2 YENEEA. The CDR3 consists of 13 residues. The chain's CDR3 is CASSSGLAETQYF. Here the CDR3 DNA reads TGTGCCAGCAGTTCCGGACTAGCCGAGACCCAGTACTTC.

This clonotype has a count of ten or more. The CDR3 sequence: CASSLSRGSNYGYTF. The DNA for the CDR3 is TGTGCCAGCAGTTTATCGAGGGGATCTAACTATGGCTACACCTTC. The V call is TRBV27, the J call TRBJ1-2; perhaps TRBD1 as D (5 bases). V was clipped by 0 bases and J by 0 bases, with 8 bases between them. Germline V CDR1 and CDR2: MNHEY, SMNVEV (reference sequence). CDR3 length: 15 residues.

This chain uses TRBV15 with TRBJ2-7; 11 positions agree with TRBD1. After removal of 2 bases from V and 6 bases from J, the junction contained 6 bases not matched to a gene. The CDR3 is 15 residues long. Germline V CDR1 and CDR2: LNHNV, YYDKDF (reference sequence). The CDR3 DNA is TGTGCCACCAGCAGAAGCCGGGACAGGGGGTGCGAGCAGTACTTC. Protein: CATSRSRDRGCEQYF.

This chain links TRBV18 with TRBJ1-5, with 8 bases that match TRBD1. J gave up 5 bases and V 4 bases, and 13 bases lay outside the gene matches. Looked up from germline, CDR1 is KGHSH and CDR2 is LQKENI. This CDR3 contains 17 residues. CDR3 residues: CASSLALTGQGDQPQHF. For the CDR3, the DNA is TGTGCCAGCTCACTCGCCTTAACAGGACAGGGTGATCAGCCCCAGCATTTT. Together with reference TRBV18 and TRBJ1-5, the CDR3 gives the full variable domain: NAGVMQNPRHLVRRRGQEARLRCSPMKGHSHVYWYRQLPEEGLKFMVYLQKENIIDESGMPKERFSAEFPKEGPSILRIQQVVRGDSAAYFCASSLALTGQGDQPQHFGDGTRLSIL.

At least ten counts were recorded for this clonotype. V usage is TRBV6-1 and J usage is TRBJ1-1; D possibly corresponds to TRBD1 (5 bases). Per germline, CDR1 MNHNS and CDR2 SASEGT. This CDR3 contains 14 residues. Trimming left V 10 bases short and J 2 bases short, with 17 bases between. In nucleotides, the CDR3 is TGTGCCACCGGTACGGGACCTACCAACACTGAAGCTTTCTTT. Translated, it gives CATGTGPTNTEAFF.

This clonotype was picked up a small number of times. The chain combines TRBV5-4 with TRBJ2-3, with 7 bases that match TRBD2. This CDR3 spans 15 amino acids. Trimming cost V 4 bases and J 0 bases; bases outside gene matches: 5. CDR1 and CDR2 from the germline V gene are SGHNT and YYREEE (reference sequence). CDR3 sequence reads: CASSPGLTSTDTQYF. The CDR3 nucleotides are TGTGCCAGCAGCCCGGGACTAACTAGCACAGATACGCAGTATTTT.

This clonotype was counted at least ten times. V usage is TRBV6-5 and J usage is TRBJ1-3; D is possibly TRBD1 (5 bases). This CDR3 region has 14 residues. V lost 5 bases to trimming and J lost 4 bases, with 12 bases between them. CDR1 is MNHEY, CDR2 SVGAGI, per germline. The DNA of the CDR3 is TGTGCCAGCAGTACTCGCAGGGTCGGAAACACCATATATTTT. It codes for CASSTRRVGNTIYF.